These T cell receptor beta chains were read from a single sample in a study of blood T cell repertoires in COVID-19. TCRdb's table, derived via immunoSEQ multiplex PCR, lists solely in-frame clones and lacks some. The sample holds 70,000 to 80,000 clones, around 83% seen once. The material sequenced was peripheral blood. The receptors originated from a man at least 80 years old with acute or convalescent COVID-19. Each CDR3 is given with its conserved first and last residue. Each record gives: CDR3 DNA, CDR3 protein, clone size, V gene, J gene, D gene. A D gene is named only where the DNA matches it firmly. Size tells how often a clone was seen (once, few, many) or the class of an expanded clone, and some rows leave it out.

CDR3 DNA: TGTGCCAGCTCACCCGGGACAGGGGCTGAGGAGACCCAGTACTTC; CDR3 protein: CASSPGTGAEETQYF; clone size: few; V gene: TRBV18; J gene: TRBJ2-5; D gene: TRBD1
CDR3 DNA: TGTGCCAGCAGCAAGGGACAGGGGGCGCGTGGCACTGAAGCTTTCTTT; CDR3 protein: CASSKGQGARGTEAFF; clone size: .; V gene: TRBV27; J gene: TRBJ1-1; D gene: TRBD1
CDR3 DNA: TGCGCCAGCAGCTTGGGGCTAGCGGGAGAGGATACGCAGTATTTT; CDR3 protein: CASSLGLAGEDTQYF; clone size: once; V gene: TRBV5-1; J gene: TRBJ2-3; D gene: TRBD2
CDR3 DNA: TGTGCCAGCAGCGTAGTGAGCTCCTACAATGAGCAGTTCTTC; CDR3 protein: CASSVVSSYNEQFF; clone size: .; V gene: TRBV9; J gene: TRBJ2-1; D gene: .
CDR3 DNA: TGTGCCAGCAGCCGACAAGGGACAAGTCGTGGCTACACCTTC; CDR3 protein: CASSRQGTSRGYTF; clone size: .; V gene: TRBV6-5; J gene: TRBJ1-2; D gene: .
CDR3 DNA: TGTGCCAGTAGTAAAGGACTAGCGGAATACAATGAGCAGTTCTTC; CDR3 protein: CASSKGLAEYNEQFF; clone size: .; V gene: TRBV19; J gene: TRBJ2-1; D gene: TRBD2
CDR3 DNA: TGTGCCAGTAGGCCGGACTGGCGGGAGGCGAGGACGCAGTATTTT; CDR3 protein: CASRPDWREARTQYF; clone size: .; V gene: TRBV19; J gene: TRBJ2-3; D gene: TRBD2
CDR3 DNA: TGTGCCAGGGGACAGGCGACTGAAGCTTTCTTT; CDR3 protein: CARGQATEAFF; clone size: .; V gene: TRBV2; J gene: TRBJ1-1; D gene: TRBD1
CDR3 DNA: TGCAGCGTTGAAGTTAGGACAGGGGGCCCCTACGAGCAGTACTTC; CDR3 protein: CSVEVRTGGPYEQYF; clone size: .; V gene: TRBV29-1; J gene: TRBJ2-7; D gene: TRBD1
CDR3 DNA: TGTGCCAGCAGTATAGACAGGGCCTCTGGAAACACCATATATTTT; CDR3 protein: CASSIDRASGNTIYF; clone size: few; V gene: TRBV2; J gene: TRBJ1-3; D gene: TRBD1
CDR3 DNA: TGTGCCAGCTCATCTGTTTTGAGCAATCAGCCCCAGCATTTT; CDR3 protein: CASSSVLSNQPQHF; clone size: .; V gene: TRBV18; J gene: TRBJ1-5; D gene: .
CDR3 DNA: TGTGCCAGCAGCCATGGGACTAGGGGTGAGCAGTTCTTC; CDR3 protein: CASSHGTRGEQFF; clone size: .; V gene: TRBV7-3; J gene: TRBJ2-1; D gene: TRBD2
CDR3 DNA: TGTGCCAGCAGCTTAGAACTAGCGGGAGAGACCCAGTACTTC; CDR3 protein: CASSLELAGETQYF; clone size: few; V gene: TRBV7-9; J gene: TRBJ2-5; D gene: TRBD2
CDR3 DNA: TGTGCCAGCAGCTTCGCCCCGGGCCAGGGGAACACTGAAGCTTTCTTT; CDR3 protein: CASSFAPGQGNTEAFF; clone size: few; V gene: TRBV11-2; J gene: TRBJ1-1; D gene: .
CDR3 DNA: TGTGCCAGCAGCCAGGCCGGGACAACCGCCGAGCAGTACTTC; CDR3 protein: CASSQAGTTAEQYF; clone size: .; V gene: TRBV4-2; J gene: TRBJ2-7; D gene: .
CDR3 DNA: TGTGCCAGCAGGGGACAGGGGGGAGAAGGCTACACCTTC; CDR3 protein: CASRGQGGEGYTF; clone size: .; V gene: TRBV12-3/TRBV12-4; J gene: TRBJ1-2; D gene: TRBD1
CDR3 DNA: TGCGCCAGCAGCCAAGGGGGGGTAGGCGAAAAACTGTTTTTT; CDR3 protein: CASSQGGVGEKLFF; clone size: .; V gene: TRBV4-3; J gene: TRBJ1-4; D gene: .
CDR3 DNA: TGTGCCAGCCTTCCGGGACAGATTCCAACTAATGAAAAACTGTTTTTT; CDR3 protein: CASLPGQIPTNEKLFF; clone size: .; V gene: TRBV6-6; J gene: TRBJ1-4; D gene: TRBD1
CDR3 DNA: TGTGCCAGCAGCCACCCCGAAGCTGGCGGGAGGGCCCATGAGCAGTTCTTC; CDR3 protein: CASSHPEAGGRAHEQFF; clone size: .; V gene: TRBV3-1/TRBV3-2; J gene: TRBJ2-1; D gene: TRBD2
CDR3 DNA: TGTGCCAGCAGTGTACTCCGGGACAGGGGTTCGACTAATGAAAAACTGTTTTTT; CDR3 protein: CASSVLRDRGSTNEKLFF; clone size: .; V gene: TRBV6-1; J gene: TRBJ1-4; D gene: TRBD1
CDR3 DNA: TGTGCCAGCAGCTCGTCGGACAGGGGGGAACATTTT; CDR3 protein: CASSSSDRGEHF; clone size: .; V gene: TRBV7-8; J gene: TRBJ1-5; D gene: TRBD1
CDR3 DNA: TGTGCCAGCAGCGGGACAGGGCGAAACGAGCAGTACTTC; CDR3 protein: CASSGTGRNEQYF; clone size: .; V gene: TRBV7-9; J gene: TRBJ2-7; D gene: TRBD1
CDR3 DNA: TGCGCCAGCAGTCAGGCGGACAGTAAAGGTCCCTCTTATTATCAGCCCCAGCATTTT; CDR3 protein: CASSQADSKGPSYYQPQHF; clone size: .; V gene: TRBV23-1; J gene: TRBJ1-5; D gene: .
CDR3 DNA: TGTGCCAGCAGTCCGGGACAGGGGGGATTAGGAAACACCATATATTTT; CDR3 protein: CASSPGQGGLGNTIYF; clone size: .; V gene: TRBV27; J gene: TRBJ1-3; D gene: TRBD1
CDR3 DNA: TGTGCCAGTAGTATTCCGCTAGAGGATACGCAGTATTTT; CDR3 protein: CASSIPLEDTQYF; clone size: .; V gene: TRBV19; J gene: TRBJ2-3; D gene: .
CDR3 DNA: TGCGCCAGCAGCCAACAGGGGGCTGGAAACACCATATATTTT; CDR3 protein: CASSQQGAGNTIYF; clone size: .; V gene: TRBV4-3; J gene: TRBJ1-3; D gene: TRBD1
CDR3 DNA: TGTGCCAGCAGTTATCCCCCGGTTGGGACTTTCTTGCATTTT; CDR3 protein: CASSYPPVGTFLHF; clone size: once; V gene: TRBV28; J gene: TRBJ1-5; D gene: .
CDR3 DNA: TGTGCCAGCAGCTGGGGTGGGACAGGGGGCGCCGGGAGAGAGACCCAGTACTTC; CDR3 protein: CASSWGGTGGAGRETQYF; clone size: .; V gene: TRBV5-4; J gene: TRBJ2-5; D gene: TRBD1
CDR3 DNA: TGTGCCATCAACCGACAGGGAATGTCCGATACGCAGTATTTT; CDR3 protein: CAINRQGMSDTQYF; clone size: .; V gene: TRBV10-3; J gene: TRBJ2-3; D gene: TRBD1
CDR3 DNA: TGTGCCAGCAGTTTATACAGGGCCGCCTACGAGCAGTACTTC; CDR3 protein: CASSLYRAAYEQYF; clone size: .; V gene: TRBV27; J gene: TRBJ2-7; D gene: .
CDR3 DNA: TGTGCCAGCAGCACCCAGGGGCACTCTGGAAACACCATATATTTT; CDR3 protein: CASSTQGHSGNTIYF; clone size: .; V gene: TRBV9; J gene: TRBJ1-3; D gene: .
CDR3 DNA: TGTGCCAGTGGTCGGACAGGGGGCCGCTCCTATAATTCACCCCTCCACTTT; CDR3 protein: CASGRTGGRSYNSPLHF; clone size: .; V gene: TRBV19; J gene: TRBJ1-6; D gene: TRBD1
CDR3 DNA: TGTGCCAGCAGCTACCAGAGCGGACTGACAGATACGCAGTATTTT; CDR3 protein: CASSYQSGLTDTQYF; clone size: .; V gene: TRBV3-1/TRBV3-2; J gene: TRBJ2-3; D gene: .
CDR3 DNA: TGTGCCAGCAGTTATCAGGGTCTCTCCTACAATGAGCAGTTCTTC; CDR3 protein: CASSYQGLSYNEQFF; clone size: .; V gene: TRBV6-2/TRBV6-3; J gene: TRBJ2-1; D gene: .
CDR3 DNA: TGTGCCAGCAGCTTCCGAACTAAAAATAGCGGCCTCCAAGAGACCCAGTACTTC; CDR3 protein: CASSFRTKNSGLQETQYF; clone size: .; V gene: TRBV5-6; J gene: TRBJ2-5; D gene: .
CDR3 DNA: TGTGCCAGCAGTGTAAGCGGTCTCGAGCAGTACTTC; CDR3 protein: CASSVSGLEQYF; clone size: .; V gene: TRBV2; J gene: TRBJ2-7; D gene: .
CDR3 DNA: TGTGCCAGCAGCCCCGGGACACTGATCTCTGGGGCCAACGTCCTGACTTTC; CDR3 protein: CASSPGTLISGANVLTF; clone size: .; V gene: TRBV5-8; J gene: TRBJ2-6; D gene: .
CDR3 DNA: TGTGCCAGCAGCCAGGGGGACTCCAGAAGGGGAACTGAAGCTTTCTTT; CDR3 protein: CASSQGDSRRGTEAFF; clone size: .; V gene: TRBV3-1/TRBV3-2; J gene: TRBJ1-1; D gene: .
CDR3 DNA: TGTGCCAGCAACCCGTTAGACAGGAGCTCAACCGGGGAGCTGTTTTTT; CDR3 protein: CASNPLDRSSTGELFF; clone size: .; V gene: TRBV6-2/TRBV6-3; J gene: TRBJ2-2; D gene: .
CDR3 DNA: TGCGCCAGCAGCTCGACGTCCGGGACATCGAACACTGAAGCTTTCTTT; CDR3 protein: CASSSTSGTSNTEAFF; clone size: .; V gene: TRBV5-1; J gene: TRBJ1-1; D gene: .
CDR3 DNA: TGTGCCAGCAGTCCGACAGTACCTAGACAAGAGACCCAGTACTTC; CDR3 protein: CASSPTVPRQETQYF; clone size: .; V gene: TRBV28; J gene: TRBJ2-5; D gene: .
CDR3 DNA: TGTGCCAGCAGTTTAGGAAGGGACACCGAAAAACTGTTTTTT; CDR3 protein: CASSLGRDTEKLFF; clone size: once; V gene: TRBV6-5; J gene: TRBJ1-4; D gene: .